This T cell receptor (beta chain) was sequenced during a study of molecular identifiers for immune sequencing clone quantification. Overall study context: The replicate experiment used RNA from roughly 21,000 or 96,000 naive CD8 cells. This RNA was split into five aliquots, and four of them were sequenced.

Naive CD8 T cell sorting was performed on the CD8+CD4-CCR7+CD45RA+ phenotype. The V gene's germline CDR1 is LGHNA and CDR2 YSLEER. This CDR3 is 16 amino acids long. Trimming took 0 bases from V and 2 from J; bases not matched to a gene: 3. By sample share, this clonotype is medium-sized. Its antigen is currently unknown. Using its own MiXCR run on the PCR reads, TCRdb lists one record per CDR3 protein. Of 7,500 to 10,000 distinct CDR3 sequences in the sample, around 14% are singletons; the top ten hold 1.5%. Regarding the study as a whole: Clonotypes topping 20 RNA copies carried over 99% of effector molecules but under 1% of naive ones. Detecting spiked Jurkat TCR RNA from one cell among 950,000 to 1,000,000 naive cells was reportedly possible.

The sample taken for sequencing was naive CD8+ T cells from blood, with Jurkat cell RNA spiked in. As for subset: FACS-sorted CD8+CD4-CCR7+CD45RA+ naive T cells. The source of this sequence is a human donor in good health. Some libraries in this study had Jurkat cell RNA spiked in. J is TRBJ1-3 and V is TRBV4-3; 8 nucleotides match TRBD1. CDR3: CASSQDSRGPGNTIYF. The CDR3 DNA is TGCGCCAGCAGCCAAGATTCCAGGGGGCCTGGAAACACCATATATTTT.